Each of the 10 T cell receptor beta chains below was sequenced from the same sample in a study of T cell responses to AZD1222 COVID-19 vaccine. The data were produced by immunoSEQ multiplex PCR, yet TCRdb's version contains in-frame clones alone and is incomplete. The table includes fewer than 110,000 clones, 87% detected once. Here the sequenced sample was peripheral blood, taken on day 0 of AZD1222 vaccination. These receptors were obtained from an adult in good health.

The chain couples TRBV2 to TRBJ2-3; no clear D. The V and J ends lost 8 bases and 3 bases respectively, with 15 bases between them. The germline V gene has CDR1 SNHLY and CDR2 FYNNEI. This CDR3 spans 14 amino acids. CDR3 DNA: TGTGCCAGCCCCGTAGGTTTTGGGACAGATACGCAGTATTTT. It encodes CASPVGFGTDTQYF. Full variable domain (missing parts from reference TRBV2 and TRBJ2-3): EPEVTQTPSHQVTQMGQEVILRCVPISNHLYFYWYRQILGQKVEFLVSFYNNEISEKSEIFDDQFSVERPDGSNFTLKIRSTKLEDSAMYFCASPVGFGTDTQYFGPGTRLTVL.

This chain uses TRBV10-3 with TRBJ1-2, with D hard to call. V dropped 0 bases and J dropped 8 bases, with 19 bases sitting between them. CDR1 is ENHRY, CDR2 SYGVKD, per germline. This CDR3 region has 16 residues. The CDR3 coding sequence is TGTGCCATCAGTGAGTCCTGGCCCCTAAGTGGAAACGGCTACACCTTC. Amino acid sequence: CAISESWPLSGNGYTF.

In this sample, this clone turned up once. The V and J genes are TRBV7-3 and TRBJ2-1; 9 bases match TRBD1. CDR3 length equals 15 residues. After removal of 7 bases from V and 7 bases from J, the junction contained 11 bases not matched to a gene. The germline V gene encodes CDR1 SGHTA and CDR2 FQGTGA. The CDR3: CASIYSGTGMNEQFF. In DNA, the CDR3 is TGTGCCAGCATCTACTCCGGGACAGGGATGAATGAGCAGTTCTTC.

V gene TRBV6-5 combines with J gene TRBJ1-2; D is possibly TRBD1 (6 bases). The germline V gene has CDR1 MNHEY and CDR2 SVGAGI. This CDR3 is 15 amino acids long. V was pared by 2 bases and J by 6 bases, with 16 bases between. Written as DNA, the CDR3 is TGTGCCAGCAGTTACACCCTCCTTTACAGGGATGGCTACACCTTC. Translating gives CASSYTLLYRDGYTF.

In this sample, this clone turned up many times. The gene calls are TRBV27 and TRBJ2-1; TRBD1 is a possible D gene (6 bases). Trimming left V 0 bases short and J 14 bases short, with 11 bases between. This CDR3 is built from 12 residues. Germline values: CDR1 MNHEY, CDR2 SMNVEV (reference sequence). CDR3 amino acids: CASSLSSRGEFF. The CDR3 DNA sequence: TGTGCCAGCAGTTTATCGAGCAGGGGCGAGTTCTTC.

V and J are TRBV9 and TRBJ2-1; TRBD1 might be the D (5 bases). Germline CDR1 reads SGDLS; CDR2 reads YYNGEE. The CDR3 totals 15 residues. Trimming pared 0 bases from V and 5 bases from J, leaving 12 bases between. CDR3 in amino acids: CASSVAGSWNNEQFF. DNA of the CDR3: TGTGCCAGCAGCGTAGCAGGGTCGTGGAACAATGAGCAGTTCTTC.

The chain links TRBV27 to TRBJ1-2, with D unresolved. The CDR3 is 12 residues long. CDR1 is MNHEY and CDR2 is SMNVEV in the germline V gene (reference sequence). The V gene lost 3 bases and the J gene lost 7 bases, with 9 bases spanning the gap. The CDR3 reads CASSLKGFGYTF. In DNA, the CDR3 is TGTGCCAGCAGTTTGAAAGGGTTTGGCTACACCTTC.

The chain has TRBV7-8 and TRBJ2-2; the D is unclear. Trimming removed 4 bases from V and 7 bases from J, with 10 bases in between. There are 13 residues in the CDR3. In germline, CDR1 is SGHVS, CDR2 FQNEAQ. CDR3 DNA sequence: TGTGCCAGCAGCTCAAAAGTGGTCGGGGAGCTGTTTTTT. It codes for CASSSKVVGELFF.

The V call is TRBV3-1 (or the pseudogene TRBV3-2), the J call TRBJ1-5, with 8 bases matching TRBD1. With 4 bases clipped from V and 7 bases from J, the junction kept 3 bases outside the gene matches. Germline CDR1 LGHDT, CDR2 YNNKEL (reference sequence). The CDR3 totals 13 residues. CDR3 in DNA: TGTGCCAGCAGCCGGACAGGGCGACAGCCCCAGCATTTT. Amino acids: CASSRTGRQPQHF.

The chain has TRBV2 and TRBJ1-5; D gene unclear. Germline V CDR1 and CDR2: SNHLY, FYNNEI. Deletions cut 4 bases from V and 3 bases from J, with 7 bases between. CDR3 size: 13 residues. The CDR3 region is CASSVGANQPQHF. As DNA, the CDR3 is TGTGCCAGCAGTGTGGGTGCCAATCAGCCCCAGCATTTT.